One and the same sample provided the 2 T cell receptor beta chains below, sequenced in a study of T cells in localized non-small cell lung cancer (dated by TCRdb to the early 2020s). The protocol used for the library was the immunoSEQ multiplex PCR assay. In TCRdb, the immuneACCESS table is reduced to in-frame sequences with V and J assigned. These tables do not hold every clone; where another copy was compared, an unresolved V gene accounts for under half, and the others remain unexplained. This sample holds around 11,000 clones; 29% were observed only once. Of the sample, over 5% is held by the ten largest clones. The sample consisted of lung tumor tissue, taken before any cancer treatment. These receptors were collected from a man aged 40 to 75 with stage I lung adenocarcinoma.

A note on this clone: At one boundary the junction diverges from the germline segment, which might be a read error. The chain couples TRBV11-3 to TRBJ2-1; TRBD1 or TRBD2 may be the D gene (6 bases each). Germline lookup yields CDR1 SGHNT and CDR2 YENEEA. The CDR3 totals 14 residues. CDR3 coding DNA: TGTGCTAGCAGCTTAGGGGGGACCTACAATGAGCAGTTCTTC. This sequence encodes CASSLGGTYNEQFF. The full variable domain, completed using reference TRBV11-3 and TRBJ2-1, is EAGVVQSPRYKIIEKKQPVAFWCNPISGHNTLYWYLQNLGQGPELLIRYENEEAVDDSQLPKDRFSAERLKGVDSTLKIQPAELGDSAVYLCASSLGGTYNEQFFGPGTRLTVL.

This chain connects TRBV4-1 to TRBJ2-4; 9 bases map to TRBD1. V lost 0 bases, J lost 5 bases, and 14 bases stayed unmatched. This CDR3 has 19 residues. Per the germline V gene, CDR1 is MGHRA and CDR2 is YSYEKL. The CDR3: CASSQDLPQGAIIQNIQYF. The CDR3 nucleotides are TGCGCCAGCAGCCAAGATCTTCCACAGGGGGCGATTATCCAAAACATTCAGTACTTC.